These 2 T cell receptor beta chains originate from one sample sequenced in a study of cytomegalovirus exposure and HLA in healthy donors. The PCR was carried out with 60 Vbeta primers and 13 Jbeta primers. Sequenced by immunoSEQ multiplex PCR; TCRdb stores in-frame clones only, minus some. The sample records under 130,000 clones, 74% being singletons. Source material: PBMCs. The receptor set was obtained from a man aged 50-59 years in good health and CMV-seropositive.

This sequence joins TRBV5-1 and TRBJ2-2; 11 nucleotides match TRBD1. The CDR3 runs to 17 residues. The trim removed 3 bases at V and 4 bases at J, leaving 8 bases unmatched. Germline V lookup: CDR1 SGHRS, CDR2 YFSETQ. The CDR3 reads CASSSNSGTGGTGELFF. For the CDR3, the DNA is TGCGCCAGCAGCTCGAACTCCGGGACAGGGGGCACCGGGGAGCTGTTTTTT.

Only a few counts were recorded for this clone. Other DNA sequences in the sample encode the same CDR3. This rearrangement joins TRBV6-6 to TRBJ1-2; a possible D gene is TRBD1 (6 bases). Trimming removed 6 bases at V and 7 bases at J, with 15 bases between. This CDR3 has 13 amino acids. From germline, CDR1 is MNHNY and CDR2 SVGAGI (reference sequence). This CDR3 is CASRPGGASGYTF. The CDR3, as DNA: TGTGCCAGCAGACCGGGGGGGGCGAGTGGCTACACCTTC.